The sequence of this T cell receptor beta chain was determined in a study of technical replicates of blood from a handful of donors. Looked up from germline, CDR1 is MDHEN and CDR2 is SYDVKM. The CDR3 totals 13 residues. V lost 4 bases and J 3 bases, leaving 7 bases between the germline ends. Clones were read by immunoSEQ multiplex PCR, and TCRdb kept only the in-frame ones, dropping some. The table lists over 85,000 clones, roughly 95% of them singletons, with around 0.4% in the top ten. The sequenced sample was T cells isolated from PBMCs. This clonotype was obtained from a human donor in good health. V and J are TRBV28 and TRBJ2-1; D not resolved. In nucleotides, the CDR3 is TGTGCCAGCAGTTCAGGCCACTACAATGAGCAGTTCTTC. Its protein product is CASSSGHYNEQFF.